This is a list of T cell receptor beta chains from one sample in a study of CD8 T cells in ankylosing spondylitis. TCRdb analysed the 5' RACE reads with MiXCR anew, one entry per CDR3 protein. The sample has approximately 210,000 distinct CDR3 sequences; around 13% are singletons. Sequenced: blood, either unsorted or a sorted T cell fraction (not recorded which). These receptors came from a male donor with ankylosing spondylitis or in good health (not recorded which). The CDR3 runs from the conserved cysteine through the conserved F or W. D genes are given only for firm matches. Only part of the rows carry a size: once, few, many, or a class if the clone is expanded.

>.|TRBJ1-1|TRBV12-3/TRBV12-4|few
CASSLGGLPELF
TGTGCCAGCAGTTTAGGGGGGCTCCCAGAACTCTTT
>.|TRBJ2-7|TRBV29-1|.
CSVYLRAESYEQYF
TGCAGCGTATACCTCCGGGCGGAGTCCTACGAGCAGTACTTC
>.|TRBJ1-2|TRBV12-3/TRBV12-4|many
CASSPLWGAGYTF
TGTGCCAGCAGTCCCCTCTGGGGGGCTGGCTACACCTTC
>.|TRBJ1-5|TRBV2|.
CASLQGLGQPQHF
TGTGCCAGCCTCCAAGGGTTAGGGCAGCCCCAGCATTTT
>.|TRBJ2-7|TRBV5-1|many
CASSPWDWGKSSYEQYF
TGCGCCAGCAGCCCCTGGGACTGGGGGAAGAGCTCCTACGAGCAGTACTTC
>.|TRBJ2-7|TRBV20-1|.
CSARDPGSAYEQYF
TGCAGTGCTAGAGATCCAGGGTCCGCCTACGAGCAGTACTTC
>.|TRBJ2-5|TRBV7-6|few
CASSPTRGQETQYF
TGTGCCAGCAGCCCAACTAGGGGGCAAGAGACCCAGTACTTC
>TRBD2|TRBJ2-7|TRBV5-4|.
CASSLDSGSYEQYF
TGTGCCAGCAGCTTAGATAGCGGGTCCTACGAGCAGTACTTC
>.|TRBJ2-1|TRBV20-1|few
CSVPSDNTAGNEQFF
TGCAGTGTCCCCAGTGATAATACGGCCGGGAATGAGCAGTTCTTC
>.|TRBJ1-1|TRBV12-3/TRBV12-4|.
CASSGIQGNTEAFF
TGTGCCAGCAGCGGGATACAGGGAAACACTGAAGCTTTCTTT
>.|TRBJ2-3|TRBV18|.
CASSPGAANTDTQYF
TGTGCCAGCTCACCGGGGGCCGCGAACACAGATACGCAGTATTTT
>.|TRBJ2-3|TRBV7-9|.
CASRGGVGDTQYF
TGTGCCAGCAGGGGGGGAGTAGGAGATACGCAGTATTTT
>.|TRBJ1-1|TRBV6-4|few
CASRGPLNTEAFF
TGTGCCAGCAGAGGACCCTTGAACACTGAAGCTTTCTTT
>.|TRBJ1-2|TRBV6-5|.
CASSYSATDKTYGYTF
TGTGCCAGCAGTTACTCGGCGACGGATAAGACGTATGGCTACACCTTC
>.|TRBJ2-7|TRBV4-1|few
CASSQEELGSTYEQYF
TGCGCCAGCAGCCAAGAGGAGTTGGGCAGTACCTACGAGCAGTACTTC
>.|TRBJ2-7|TRBV14|few
CASSQGVLDEQYF
TGTGCCAGCAGCCAAGGTGTTTTGGACGAGCAGTACTTC
>.|TRBJ2-7|TRBV20-1|.
CSAEPSRDEQYF
TGCAGTGCCGAACCATCTAGGGACGAGCAGTACTTC
>.|TRBJ2-5|TRBV4-1|many
CASSLRGMETQYF
TGCGCCAGCAGCCTACGGGGCATGGAGACCCAGTACTTC
>.|TRBJ2-3|TRBV11-2|.
CASSSEADTQYF
TGTGCCAGCAGCTCCGAGGCGGATACGCAGTATTTT
>.|TRBJ2-3|TRBV4-1|many
CASSQETDGLDTQYF
TGCGCCAGCAGCCAAGAGACGGACGGGCTTGATACGCAGTATTTT
>.|TRBJ2-7|TRBV5-1|.
CALCRRGTYEQYF
TGCGCCCTTTGCCGCCGGGGTACCTACGAGCAGTACTTC
>.|TRBJ2-1|TRBV12-3/TRBV12-4|few
CASSLASEDEFF
TGTGCCAGCAGTTTAGCGTCAGAGGATGAGTTCTTC